This TCR beta chain was identified during a study of beta chain features in type 1 diabetes. Looking at the study overall: The patient and healthy donor groups were comparable for age, gender and cell yields. Study-level findings and limits: Compared with healthy donors, patients appeared to share more similar naive, central memory and regulatory TCRB repertoires.

Of note for this clone: Its antigen is not known.

V lost 5 bases to trimming and J lost 9 bases; unmatched junction nucleotides: 9. Germline CDR1 reads LNHNV; CDR2 reads YYDKDF (reference sequence). The CDR3 contains 13 residues. Sequenced material consisted of expressed TCRB transcripts (all of the isolated RNA was reverse transcribed). The repertoire was sequenced with immunoSEQ multiplex PCR; TCRdb's copy has only in-frame clones and lacks some. The top ten hold about 0.044% of the sample, which has about 350,000 clones, 20% seen once. This chain connects TRBV15 to TRBJ1-1; 7 nucleotides line up with TRBD1. The material sequenced was naive CD4+ T cells from blood. This sequence originates from a woman between 18 and 30 years old in good health. This chain's CDR3 is CATSVYRGRQAFF. CDR3 bases: TGTGCCACCAGCGTATACAGGGGTCGCCAAGCTTTCTTT.